Sequencing of this T cell receptor (beta chain) was carried out in a study of cytomegalovirus exposure and HLA in healthy donors (dated by TCRdb to 2017 to 2019). About the investigation overall: An earlier analysis of several hundred of the donors reported 250 to 350 Gb of sequence data and some 120 million unique TCR beta sequences from about 200 million T cells. Roughly 300 gigabases of sequencing data and approximately 85 million unique TCR sequences were included in an early release covering around 600 HLA-typed donors. Of the 300 to 500 genotyped donors, 75% to 85% were placed in the genetic ancestry cluster associated with self-reported Caucasian donors. The study aimed to test whether signatures of past pathogen exposure could be identified by cataloging public T cell receptors. The study profiled the T cell repertoires of about 640 subjects by immunosequencing and related them to cytomegalovirus serostatus. Besides the first cohort of under 700 subjects, a separate validation cohort made up of over 100 different subjects was used. To predict cytomegalovirus infection status, the study brought together high-throughput TCR immunosequencing, statistical association of individual TCRs with disease status, and machine learning. To study patterns of TCR occurrence, a later analysis re-analyzed previously published TCR beta repertoires from several hundred donors and added high-resolution HLA genotyping. Rather than using new phenotypic data, the later analysis identified candidate immune exposures from TCR beta sequences and from how often those sequences occurred across donors. To decide whether each TCR beta V gene segment behaved as functional or pseudogenic, an earlier analysis of approximately 590 of the donors relied on high-throughput TCR beta sequencing. Donor age, sex, ethnicity and CMV serostatus were collected together with the repertoire data. Genome-wide SNP genotypes for about 60% of the 666 donors were used in a later genetic analysis, which treated that subset as a discovery cohort. Every discovery cohort repertoire had been produced on one sequencing platform. HLA typing included class I and class II loci at four-digit resolution. The number of donors typed differed by locus, with 629-630 for A, B, C, DRB1 and DQB1, around 500 for DQA1, over 600 for DPA1, and about 450 for DPB1. About five DR-DQ haplotypes were treated as single units for association and clustering because of strong linkage in the cohort. Among under 450 genotyped donors of the cohort, an average of approximately 240,000 unique TCR beta nucleotide sequences were sequenced per donor, 15% to 20% of them non-productive. Overall study outcomes, separate from this receptor: Presence/absence analyses assumed roughly uniform sequencing depth across donors, an assumption that may not hold. Because counts were too low, approximately 18 rarely observed V segments, including chromosome 9 orphons, were excluded from the earlier analysis of 587 of the donors. In a later analysis, 15,000 to 20,000 TCR beta sequences were associated with specific HLA alleles at a false discovery rate of 0.05. Cytomegalovirus status was reported to be diagnosed by the classifier with high specificity and sensitivity in both the original and validation cohorts. When HLA alleles, especially DR and DQ, strongly co-occurred, TCR associations were difficult to assign to individual alleles. The authors suggested that the approach could potentially be generalized to other disease states and immunological phenotypes. In a later genetic analysis, fewer N-insertions in productive TCRs were reported among donors in an Asian-associated ancestry cluster than the roughly 640-donor mean. A later analysis reported that several top co-occurrence clusters appeared linked to parvovirus B19, influenza, CMV and Epstein-Barr virus. A later genetic analysis associated a missense DCLRE1C variant with V-gene and J-gene trimming of TCR beta chains, and an independent cohort replicated the association. A further reported finding was that TCR beta sequences accurately predicted the HLA-A and HLA-B alleles for most subjects in the first cohort. A later analysis found that HLA-associated TCR beta chains were more clonally expanded and had lower generation probabilities than equally common non-associated chains. In a later analysis, most CMV-associated TCR beta chains were found to appear HLA-restricted, with HLA associations seemingly driven largely by CMV exposure. Across donors, most TCR sequences were observed very rarely, whereas some public TCRs were present in many individuals. A few of the identified cytomegalovirus-associated TCR beta chains were confirmed in vitro to be specific for cytomegalovirus antigens. The only immune exposure information available for the cohort was CMV serostatus. The 87-base-pair reads could not distinguish some IMGT-functional V segments, including TRBV6-2 and TRBV6-3, so those segments were excluded. Because HLA typing was missing for some donors at each locus, association tests included only the typed subset. According to a later analysis, TCR association rates differed among HLA loci, with DRB1 alleles showing the most associated TCRs and HLA-C alleles showing the fewest. The study listed over 150 TCR beta chains as associated with cytomegalovirus. Only TCR beta chains were sequenced in this cohort, and the absence of alpha or paired-chain data limited detectable features. An earlier analysis of approximately 570 of the donors showed that most TCR beta V segments appeared in productive rearrangements either about 90% or about 30% of the time, which broadly matched IMGT annotations. A cluster of highly shared sequence variants was judged likely to represent a technical artifact of the sequencing pipeline. Correlated functional status among segregating V segments might be attributable to linkage disequilibrium, but an unknown experimental factor could not be ruled out.

Receptors were amplified or captured by the immunoSEQ multiplex PCR assay. For the multiplex PCR, a mixture combining 60 forward primers for TCR Vbeta segments and 13 reverse primers for TCR Jbeta segments was used. Amplification of the CDR3 region of rearranged TCR beta genes was performed with a multiplex PCR assay on genomic DNA. The amplified TCR beta libraries were sequenced on the Illumina HiSeq System as 87-base-pair reads. Per the original workflow: A later analysis counted approximately 84 million unique TCR beta chains across the 550 to 700 repertoires, and 9 million to 14 million of these chains were shared by at least two donors. Raw reads were error-corrected and collapsed into unique sequences by a nearest-neighbor algorithm in which closely related sequences were merged to remove PCR and sequencing errors. To assign V, D and J gene segments, CDR3 sequences were aligned to IMGT reference sequences. Each retained sequence needed at least a six-nucleotide match to both a V gene segment and a J gene segment. Rearrangements were classified as productive when the CDR3 lacked stop codons and remained in frame with V and J, and all other rearrangements were classified as non-productive. CDR3 was defined by IMGT convention, running from the second conserved V-encoded cysteine to the conserved J-encoded phenylalanine. The earlier analysis of roughly 590 of the donors excluded any sequence lacking an unambiguous match to a single V gene segment. An earlier analysis of several hundred of the donors called V segments functional above 56.7% productive rearrangements and segregating when the between-donor standard deviation exceeded 5%. A statistical classification framework was built to diagnose cytomegalovirus status from the catalog of TCR beta chain sequences. In a later analysis, TCR nucleotide sequences were compared against IMGT/GENE-DB human TR gene sequences so that V and J genes could be assigned. In a later analysis, CDR3 sequences and most-parsimonious VDJ recombination scenarios were assigned using the TCRdist pipeline. In a later analysis, every TCR beta chain was defined by the combination of its CDR3 amino acid sequence and its V-gene family, and reads without a unique V-gene family were dropped. A later analysis removed roughly 590 highly shared, low-generation-probability nucleotide sequences to deal with suspected cross-contamination and a sequencing artifact. In a later analysis, a clonal expansion index was calculated for each public chain from normalized within-repertoire ranks of inferred template counts. A later analysis computed generation probabilities with a VDJ recombination model fitted to out-of-frame rearrangements, and checked the results against IGoR. Hypergeometric tests were used in a later analysis to score TCR-TCR, TCR-HLA and TCR-CMV co-occurrence, with a repertoire-size bias correction applied to the TCR pairs. A later analysis estimated false discovery rates by permuting HLA or CMV assignments 20 times. In a later analysis, co-occurring TCRs were grouped using DBSCAN, with TCRdist sequence similarity added in when clustering inside HLA-allele-positive subsets. Repertoires with fewer than 30,000 or more than 120,000 public chains, plus five repertoires with anomalous nucleotide sharing, were excluded from co-occurrence clustering. The immuneACCESS repertoire file appears here via TCRdb, limited to in-frame rearrangements. These files lack a portion of the clones; in checked studies, under half of the deficit traces to unresolved V genes, and the cause of the others is not known. V and J calls and clone size come straight from that table; D and trimming were deduced from the DNA. The sample table lists under 85,000 clones, 75% to 80% of them with a count of one. The ten largest make up around 3.3% of the sample.

The cohort comprised around 690 healthy bone marrow donors. At the time of sampling, every cohort member was nominally healthy, though immune exposures that went unrecorded were likely present. The donor was CMV seronegative and belonged to the group of 352 seronegative cohort members. Every donor gave a peripheral blood sample, and the peripheral blood mononuclear cells from that sample were used for TCR beta sequencing. Genomic DNA was extracted from the blood cell samples with the Qiagen DNeasy Blood Extraction Kit. As to this clone: The antigen this receptor binds is unknown. The record has no base qualities; no much larger clone is one base away.

Spanning cysteine to valine, the CDR3 consists of 16 amino acids. The sequence is cut down to CDR3 DNA, 48 bases in frame from base 1. CDR1 and CDR2 (SGHAT, FQNNGV) derive from the germline V gene. Ends trimmed: V by 5 bases, J by 6 bases; bases unmatched to a gene: 14. The source material was PBMCs. The origin of this receptor is a man in his late teens or twenties in good health and CMV-seronegative. Recombination connected TRBV11-2 to TRBJ2-7; 9 bases in the junction line up with TRBD2. CDR3 reads: CASSKGVRGGYGEQYV. The bases are TGTGCCAGCAGCAAGGGGGTGCGGGGGGGATACGGCGAGCAGTACGTC.